The following is a T cell receptor beta chain sequence with its context. Source study methods: Nucleated cell counts were estimated from reference gene primer amplification. TCRdb's table, derived via immunoSEQ multiplex PCR, lists solely in-frame clones and lacks some. V and J calls and clone size are given by that table; D and trimming were obtained from the DNA. The sample holds some 13,000 clones, 65% to 90% seen once. The CDR3 spans 15 residues. The ends were cut back, 1 base at V and 7 bases at J, with 16 bases in the middle. Germline CDR1 MNHNS, CDR2 SASEGT. The source of the sample is a study of blood T cell repertoires in COVID-19. Study context: Specimens from acute and convalescent COVID-19 originated in the United States, Italy and Spain. Sample material is recorded as cDNA or gDNA derived from T cells, B-cell-depleted T cells, or PBMCs.

J is TRBJ2-5 and V is TRBV6-1, with a weak D call TRBD2 (5 bases). The receptor was isolated from a man older than 75 with acute or convalescent COVID-19. What was sequenced was peripheral blood. The CDR3 loop reads CASSEVENSRGTQYF. DNA for the CDR3: TGTGCCAGCAGTGAAGTTGAGAACAGCCGGGGGACCCAGTACTTC.